These T cell receptor beta chains were read from a single sample in a study of blood T cell repertoires in COVID-19. TCRdb's table, derived via immunoSEQ multiplex PCR, lists solely in-frame clones and lacks some. The top ten clones hold approximately 40% of a sample with roughly 90,000 clones, around 85% of them seen once. Sequencing used peripheral blood. These receptors were collected from a man older than 75 with acute or convalescent COVID-19. Each CDR3 is given with its conserved first and last residue. Fields, in order: D gene, clone size, J gene, V gene, CDR3 length, CDR3 DNA, CDR3 protein. The D gene is left open where the match is weak. Clone size is shown for a subset of rows, as once, few, many or a class of expanded clone.

TRBD1	.	TRBJ1-6	TRBV29-1	13	TGCAGCGTTGGGGACAGTTATAATTCACCCCTCCACTTT	CSVGDSYNSPLHF
TRBD2	.	TRBJ2-1	TRBV18	16	TGTGCCAGCTCACCGGTTCTAGCGGGATCCTACAATGAGCAGTTCTTC	CASSPVLAGSYNEQFF
TRBD2	.	TRBJ2-7	TRBV5-6	18	TGTGCCAGCAGCTTGGATGCATTACTAGCGGGAGGTATCTACGAGCAGTACTTC	CASSLDALLAGGIYEQYF
.	once	TRBJ2-5	TRBV19	13	TGTGCCAGTAGTGAGGGCAGACAAGAGACCCAGTACTTC	CASSEGRQETQYF
TRBD1	once	TRBJ1-1	TRBV6-5	13	TGTGCCAGCAGTTACTCATCAGGGGGTGAAGCTTTCTTT	CASSYSSGGEAFF
TRBD2	few	TRBJ2-3	TRBV7-8	18	TGTGCCAGCAGCTCCCGGGCGGTAGCGGGAGGGTTCACAGATACGCAGTATTTT	CASSSRAVAGGFTDTQYF
TRBD1	.	TRBJ2-2	TRBV19	16	TGTGCCAGTAGTATAGGGGGGACAGTTGGCACCGGGGAGCTGTTTTTT	CASSIGGTVGTGELFF
.	.	TRBJ1-1	TRBV15	13	TGTGCCACCAGCCGGGAGGGAGACACTGAAGCTTTCTTT	CATSREGDTEAFF
.	once	TRBJ2-2	TRBV7-2	18	TGTGCCAGCAGCTTAATCCCTATCGGAGGTTCAAACACCGGGGAGCTGTTTTTT	CASSLIPIGGSNTGELFF
.	.	TRBJ1-2	TRBV3-1/TRBV3-2	12	TGTGCCAGCGAAGGGGGGGGCTATGGCTACACCTTC	CASEGGGYGYTF
TRBD2	.	TRBJ2-2	TRBV7-2	16	TGTGCCAGCAGCTTAACCAGCGGGAGGGCCACCGGGGAGCTGTTTTTT	CASSLTSGRATGELFF
.	few	TRBJ2-7	TRBV6-5	15	TGTGCCAGCAGTTCAAGACTAGTATCCTCCTACGAGCAGTACTTC	CASSSRLVSSYEQYF
.	.	TRBJ1-1	TRBV28	13	TGTGCCAGCAGTTTAACCCGGGGCACTGAAGCTTTCTTT	CASSLTRGTEAFF
TRBD2	.	TRBJ2-3	TRBV5-5	17	TGTGCCAGCAGCTTGGGTCTCGTAACTAGCGGCACAGATACGCAGTATTTT	CASSLGLVTSGTDTQYF
TRBD1	.	TRBJ1-1	TRBV6-5	15	TGTGCCATCCGGGCTCCCGGGACAGGGAGCACTGAAGCTTTCTTT	CAIRAPGTGSTEAFF
.	.	TRBJ2-1	TRBV11-2	14	TGTGCCAGCAGCACTTGGTCGGGGGTAGGTGAGCAGTTCTTC	CASSTWSGVGEQFF
.	.	TRBJ1-1	TRBV14	16	TGTGCCAGCAGCCCCCTTCCGCAGGGGATGAACACTGAAGCTTTCTTT	CASSPLPQGMNTEAFF
.	.	TRBJ2-1	TRBV4-2	16	TGTGCCAGCAGCCAAGTTGCGGAAAGCTCCTACAATGAGCAGTTCTTC	CASSQVAESSYNEQFF
.	.	TRBJ1-1	TRBV25-1	14	TGTGCCAGCTCCGGGGTGGGGAGGAACACTGAAGCTTTCTTT	CASSGVGRNTEAFF
.	few	TRBJ2-7	TRBV23-1	15	TGCGCCAGCAGCCCCGTACAGGGTGAAACTTACGAGCAGTACTTC	CASSPVQGETYEQYF
.	.	TRBJ2-1	TRBV28	14	TGTGCCAGCAGTTTGCAGGGGTCCTACAATGAGCAGTTCTTC	CASSLQGSYNEQFF
.	.	TRBJ1-2	TRBV11-2	15	TGTGCCAGCAGCCCCACGGGGCAGGGGCGGCTCGGCTACACCTTC	CASSPTGQGRLGYTF
.	.	TRBJ1-3	TRBV5-3	16	TGTGCCAGAAGCTCGACAACAGGGCGGTCTGGAAACACCATATATTTT	CARSSTTGRSGNTIYF
.	.	TRBJ1-5	TRBV6-5	14	TGTGCCAGCAGTTTGGGGGGGGGCTTGCAGCCCCAGCATTTT	CASSLGGGLQPQHF
TRBD2	.	TRBJ2-7	TRBV29-1	15	TGCAGCGTTGAGGTTACGACTAGCAAGCCCTACGAGCAGTACTTC	CSVEVTTSKPYEQYF